The 16 T cell receptor beta chains given below trace back to one sample, sequenced in a study of cytomegalovirus exposure and HLA in healthy donors. Both 60 Vbeta primers and 13 Jbeta primers went into the PCR. Sequenced by immunoSEQ multiplex PCR; TCRdb stores in-frame clones only, minus some. This table has more than 110,000 clones, roughly 77% appearing once. Sequencing input: PBMCs. These receptors were obtained from a female donor in good health and CMV-seronegative.

V and J are TRBV6-5 and TRBJ2-5, with D possibly matching TRBD1 (6 bases). The CDR3 loop spans 15 amino acids. Germline V lookup: CDR1 MNHEY, CDR2 SVGAGI. V lost 6 bases and J lost 0, with 14 bases in between. The DNA for the CDR3 is TGTGCCAGCAGCCCCCGGACAGCGTACCAAGAGACCCAGTACTTC. Its translation: CASSPRTAYQETQYF.

The CDR3 region is CATSRGQEYSNQPQHF. CDR3 sequence (DNA): TGTGCCACCAGCAGAGGACAGGAATATAGCAATCAGCCCCAGCATTTT. The V gene is TRBV15, the J gene TRBJ1-5, with a weak D call TRBD1 (6 bases). This CDR3 has 16 residues. Germline CDR1 is LNHNV and CDR2 is YYDKDF (reference sequence). With 1 base removed from V and 0 bases from J, the gap between germline ends came to 10 bases.

The chain recombines TRBV4-1 with TRBJ1-2; 9 bases map to TRBD1. The V and J ends lost 0 bases and 6 bases, in that order; junction bases with no gene match: 5. Germline V lookup: CDR1 MGHRA, CDR2 YSYEKL. The CDR3 extends over 15 amino acids. The CDR3 loop reads CASSQDNRGPDGYTF. In DNA, the CDR3 is TGCGCCAGCAGCCAAGATAACAGGGGGCCTGATGGCTACACCTTC.

This chain uses TRBV6-6 with TRBJ1-1; TRBD1 is a possible D gene (6 bases). Trimming pared 3 bases from V and 5 bases from J, leaving 16 bases between. This CDR3 is 15 amino acids long. Germline CDR1 MNHNY, CDR2 SVGAGI (reference sequence). The CDR3 is CASSYGPGAGTEAFF. DNA for the CDR3: TGTGCCAGCAGTTATGGGCCAGGGGCAGGGACTGAAGCTTTCTTT.

V usage is TRBV19 and J usage is TRBJ2-7; no firm D call. The CDR3 spans 14 residues. Germline CDR1 LNHDA, CDR2 SQIVND (reference sequence). V was clipped by 3 bases and J by 4 bases, with 13 bases between them. The CDR3 here is CASSMAVRRYEQYF. The CDR3 region has the DNA TGTGCCAGTAGTATGGCCGTACGAAGATACGAGCAGTACTTC.

The chain links TRBV7-9 to TRBJ2-7; D may be TRBD2 (6 bases). The CDR3 consists of 13 residues. In germline, CDR1 is SEHNR, CDR2 FQNEAQ (reference sequence). The ends were cut back, 5 bases at V and 5 bases at J, with 13 bases in the middle. The CDR3, as DNA: TGTGCCAGCAGCACCGGGAGTAGCGACGAGCAGTACTTC. Translation: CASSTGSSDEQYF.

V is TRBV7-2 and J is TRBJ2-5, with a weak D call TRBD2 (6 bases). The CDR3 spans 16 residues. Germline loops: CDR1 SGHTA, CDR2 FQGNSA. Trimming removed 2 bases at V and 4 bases at J, with 17 bases between. The CDR3 region has the DNA TGTGCCAGCAGCTTAAGGTGGCGGGACGGGGGAGAGACCCAGTACTTC. Translated, it gives CASSLRWRDGGETQYF.

V usage is TRBV19 and J usage is TRBJ1-3; D is unclear. Germline CDR1 LNHDA, CDR2 SQIVND (reference sequence). Between the trimmed V and J ends, which lost 5 bases and 0 bases, there was a span of 14 bases. This CDR3 has 16 amino acids. Here the CDR3 reads CASSVTGTDSGNTIYF. Here the CDR3 DNA reads TGTGCCAGTAGTGTGACGGGTACCGACTCTGGAAACACCATATATTTT.

This clone was recorded a few times. The chain links TRBV6-5 to TRBJ1-1, with D maybe TRBD1 (5 bases). The CDR3 runs 16 residues. Per germline, CDR1 MNHEY and CDR2 SVGAGI. The V end was cut by 0 bases, the J end by 0 bases, with 11 bases between. This CDR3 reads CASSYSGEGMNTEAFF. CDR3 sequence (DNA): TGTGCCAGCAGTTACTCAGGGGAGGGAATGAACACTGAAGCTTTCTTT.

The chain has TRBV5-1 and TRBJ2-5; D is ambiguous. The end of the DNA is better explained by TRBJ2-7, so the J call may be wrong. The length of the CDR3 is 13 residues. In germline, CDR1 is SGHRS, CDR2 YFSETQ. The CDR3 sequence is CASSLYRGNEQYF. CDR3 DNA sequence: TGCGCCAGCAGTTTGTACCGAGGTAACGAGCAGTACTTC.

This clone was counted a few times. The chain carries TRBV15 and TRBJ1-1; D is perhaps TRBD1 (6 bases). Trimming pared 6 bases from V and 7 bases from J, leaving 9 bases between. Per the germline V gene, CDR1 is LNHNV and CDR2 is YYDKDF (reference sequence). The CDR3 is 11 amino acids. Here the CDR3 reads CATRTGGEAFF. The CDR3 DNA follows: TGTGCCACCAGGACAGGAGGTGAAGCTTTCTTT.

For this clone: The junction shows a germline mismatch at one end, possibly a read error. The chain joins TRBV7-7 to TRBJ1-3; TRBD1 matches at 7 bases. CDR3 size: 14 residues. From germline, CDR1 is SSHAT and CDR2 FNYEAQ (reference sequence). The DNA for the CDR3 is TGTGCTAGCAGCTCCGGGACAGCCGGAAACACCATATATTTT. This gives the protein CASSSGTAGNTIYF.

This clone was observed a few times. This rearrangement joins TRBV6-5 to TRBJ1-2; perhaps TRBD1 as D (6 bases). The ends were cut back, 6 bases at V and 2 bases at J, with 16 bases in the middle. Germline-derived CDR1 and CDR2 are MNHEY and SVGAGI. CDR3 length: 15 residues. The DNA of the CDR3 is TGTGCCAGCAGGCGACCCGGACAGATAAACTATGGCTACACCTTC. Encoded protein: CASRRPGQINYGYTF.

The rearrangement links TRBV18 to TRBJ1-5; 9 positions agree with TRBD1. Germline assignment: CDR1 KGHSH and CDR2 LQKENI. This CDR3 spans 17 amino acids. The V segment lost 3 bases and the J segment 6 bases; nucleotides outside the gene matches: 12. The CDR3 DNA reads as TGTGCCAGCTCACCCTTAATGGGGACAGGGATTACTCAGCCCCAGCATTTT. Translation gives CASSPLMGTGITQPQHF.

This clone was seen a single time. J is TRBJ1-6 and V is TRBV11-1; D is perhaps TRBD1 (6 bases). The CDR3 is 15 amino acids. Germline CDR1 reads SGHAT; CDR2 reads FQDESV (reference sequence). The V end was cut by 5 bases, the J end by 5 bases, with 13 bases between. The CDR3 region is CASSTDRIHNSPLHF. For the CDR3, the DNA is TGTGCCAGCAGCACAGACAGGATTCATAATTCACCCCTCCACTTT.

J is TRBJ1-1 and V is TRBV9; TRBD1 matches 7 bases. CDR3 length equals 14 residues. Germline V gives CDR1 SGDLS, CDR2 YYNGEE. With V trimmed by 2 bases and J by 1 base, 2 bases remained unmatched. Here the CDR3 DNA reads TGTGCCAGCAGCGTGGGACAGCGGAACACTGAAGCTTTCTTT. It translates to CASSVGQRNTEAFF.